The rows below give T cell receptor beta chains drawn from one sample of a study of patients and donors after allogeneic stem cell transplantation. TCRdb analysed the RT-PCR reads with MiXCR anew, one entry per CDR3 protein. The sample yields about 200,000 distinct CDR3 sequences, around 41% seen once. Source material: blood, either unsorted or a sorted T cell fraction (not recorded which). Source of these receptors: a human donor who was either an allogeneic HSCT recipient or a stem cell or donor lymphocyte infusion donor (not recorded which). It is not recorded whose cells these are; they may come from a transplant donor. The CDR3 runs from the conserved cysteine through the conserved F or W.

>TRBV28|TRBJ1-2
CASSVYRGRVYGYTF
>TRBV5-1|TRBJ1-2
CASRLDRGSYGYTF
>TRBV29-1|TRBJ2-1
CSAPRGGSYNEQFF
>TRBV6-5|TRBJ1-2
CASSPAGDDFYGYTF
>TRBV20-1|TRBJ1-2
CSARDRRRNGAYYGYTF
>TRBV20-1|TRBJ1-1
CSARPGHREAFF
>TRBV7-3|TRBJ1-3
CASSRVEGNTIYF
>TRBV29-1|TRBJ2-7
CSVVRLGVQYF
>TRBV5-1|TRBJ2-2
CASSPLARGRTGELFF
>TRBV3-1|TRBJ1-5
CASSQDQSLFQPQHF
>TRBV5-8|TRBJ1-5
CASSLMSQPQHF